One sample yielded the 29 T cell receptor beta chains listed below, sequenced in a study of blood T cells in healthy people across ages. Through a sample-barcoded 5' primer and a J-beta primer mix, a second PCR was run for about 6 to 12 cycles. TCRdb re-called the 5' RACE reads through MiXCR, storing one row per CDR3 protein. The sample shows around 1,500,000 distinct CDR3 sequences, 28% of them seen only once. The source material was blood. These receptors were obtained from a woman aged 25 to 39 in good health.

The chain is built from TRBV4-1 and TRBJ2-7; 8 nucleotides agree with TRBD2. Germline V gene data show CDR1 as MGHRA and CDR2 as YSYEKL. The CDR3 loop spans 15 amino acids. The trim removed 4 bases at V and 7 bases at J, leaving 12 bases unmatched. The DNA of the CDR3 is TGCGCCAGCAGCCGAGCGACTAGCGAGACGGGGGAGCAGTACTTC. This sequence encodes CASSRATSETGEQYF.

The chain joins TRBV7-2 to TRBJ1-2; D call uncertain. The germline V gene has CDR1 SGHTA and CDR2 FQGNSA. The CDR3 runs to 14 residues. V was trimmed by 3 bases and J by 5 bases, leaving 13 bases between them. DNA for the CDR3: TGTGCCAGCAGCTTGGAACAGATGGGATATGGCTACACCTTC. This codes for CASSLEQMGYGYTF.

A single count supports this clonotype. This rearrangement joins TRBV7-2 to TRBJ1-5, with 7 nucleotides matching TRBD1. The CDR3 extends over 15 amino acids. V gave up 3 bases and J gave up 4 bases; unmatched junction bases: 6. CDR1 is SGHTA and CDR2 is FQGNSA in the germline V gene. CDR3 residues: CASSLRGPGNQPQHF. For the CDR3, the DNA is TGTGCCAGCAGCTTGAGGGGGCCTGGAAATCAGCCCCAGCATTTT.

This clonotype was detected ten times or more. The V call is TRBV12-3 or TRBV12-4, the J call TRBJ2-1; D gene ambiguous. V was pared by 3 bases and J by 0 bases, with 6 bases between. CDR3 length: 14 residues. The CDR3: CASSLSSSYNEQFF. The DNA for the CDR3 is TGTGCCAGCAGTTTGTCTAGCTCCTACAATGAGCAGTTCTTC.

This chain uses TRBV11-2 with TRBJ1-1; D gene uncertain. Trimming left V 0 bases short and J 2 bases short, with 7 bases between. The length of the CDR3 is 14 residues. CDR1 is SGHAT, CDR2 FQNNGV, per germline. DNA for the CDR3: TGTGCCAGCAGCTTAGATCTTTCTAACACTGAAGCTTTCTTT. Translated: CASSLDLSNTEAFF.

The chain has TRBV20-1 and TRBJ2-7, with 10 bases matching TRBD2. Germline trimming cut 1 base from V and 6 bases from J; bases unmatched to any gene: 9. This CDR3 has 15 residues. Germline values: CDR1 DFQATT, CDR2 SNEGSKA (reference sequence). CDR3 amino acids: CSARASGGPPGEQYF. The CDR3 coding sequence is TGCAGTGCTAGAGCTAGCGGGGGACCTCCGGGCGAGCAGTACTTC.

The V call is TRBV27, the J call TRBJ2-1; D is ambiguous. CDR3 length: 14 amino acids. The germline V and J ends were trimmed by 2 bases and 2 bases, with 7 bases remaining between them. From germline, CDR1 is MNHEY and CDR2 SMNVEV (reference sequence). Written as DNA, the CDR3 is TGTGCCAGCAGTTTAGAGTATCCCTACAATGAGCAGTTCTTC. Residues: CASSLEYPYNEQFF.

J is TRBJ1-5 and V is TRBV18; 7 bases map to TRBD1. Germline V gene lookup returns CDR1 KGHSH and CDR2 LQKENI. CDR3 length equals 17 residues. Unmatched junction bases numbered 14, after V lost 4 bases and J lost 5 bases. In DNA, the CDR3 is TGTGCCAGCTCACTACTCGAGACCTCGGGGACAGATCAGCCCCAGCATTTT. Protein product: CASSLLETSGTDQPQHF.

The CDR3 loop is CASSKEGNQPQHF. In nucleotides, the CDR3 is TGTGCCAGCAGCAAAGAGGGGAACCAGCCCCAGCATTTT. The rearrangement joins TRBV2 to TRBJ1-5, with a possible D match to TRBD1 (5 bases). The CDR3 length is 13 residues. The V gene's germline CDR1 is SNHLY and CDR2 FYNNEI. Trimming took off 6 bases at V and 7 bases at J, with 13 bases between the two ends. The full variable domain, completed using reference TRBV2 and TRBJ1-5, is EPEVTQTPSHQVTQMGQEVILRCVPISNHLYFYWYRQILGQKVEFLVSFYNNEISEKSEIFDDQFSVERPDGSNFTLKIRSTKLEDSAMYFCASSKEGNQPQHFGDGTRLSIL.

J is TRBJ2-6 and V is TRBV30, with D hard to call. Germline loops: CDR1 GTSNPN, CDR2 SVGIG (reference sequence). CDR3 length: 14 residues. V lost 4 bases, J lost 3 bases, and 10 bases lay in between. The CDR3 loop is CAWTSQIGANVLTF. In nucleotides, the CDR3 is TGTGCCTGGACGTCCCAGATTGGGGCCAACGTCCTGACTTTC.

This clonotype was counted only a few times. CDR3 nucleotide sequence: TGTGCCAGCGGTAGCCTCCCGGGACAGGGAACTGACTATGGCTACACCTTC. Its translation: CASGSLPGQGTDYGYTF. V usage is TRBV28 and J usage is TRBJ1-2; 9 bases are shared with TRBD1. Germline CDR1 is MDHEN and CDR2 is SYDVKM. V was clipped by 8 bases and J by 3 bases; unmatched bases: 16. The CDR3 loop spans 17 amino acids.

The gene calls are TRBV9 and TRBJ1-4; no clear D gene. Germline-derived CDR1 and CDR2 are SGDLS and YYNGEE. Deletions cut 7 bases from V and 6 bases from J, with 16 bases between. CDR3 length: 14 amino acids. CDR3 sequence (DNA): TGTGCCAGCGGGCCGAGTGGGGAGCATGAAAAACTGTTTTTT. It codes for CASGPSGEHEKLFF.

The gene calls are TRBV7-2 and TRBJ1-3, with 7 bases lining up with TRBD1. Looked up from germline, CDR1 is SGHTA and CDR2 is FQGNSA. This CDR3 has 20 residues. V gave up 4 bases and J gave up 4 bases; unmatched junction bases: 22. The CDR3 DNA reads TGTGCCAGCAGCTACCGACAGGGAACTCTAGGGCGGCCGTTCGGAAACACCATATATTTT. It is translated as CASSYRQGTLGRPFGNTIYF.

This clonotype was seen many times. The chain joins TRBV12-3 or TRBV12-4 to TRBJ2-5, with 7 bases that match TRBD1. Trimming at V came to 5 bases and at J to 1 base, leaving 4 bases not matched to a gene. The CDR3 totals 14 residues. CDR3 in DNA: TGTGCCAGCAGTCTTAGGGACAGCCAAGAGACCCAGTACTTC. Residues: CASSLRDSQETQYF.

Of note for this clonotype: A much larger clone lies one base from this, so it may be a read error. This chain uses TRBV20-1 with TRBJ2-1; 10 bases are a match to TRBD1. This CDR3 contains 14 residues. J lost 10 bases, V lost 5 bases, and 11 bases had no gene match. Germline V gene lookup returns CDR1 DFQATT and CDR2 SNEGSKA (reference sequence). This chain's CDR3 is CSAGPGQGRQEQFF. The CDR3 DNA reads TGCAGTGCTGGCCCGGGACAGGGGCGACAGGAGCAGTTCTTC.

J is TRBJ2-3 and V is TRBV20-1; possibly TRBD1 or TRBD2 for D (5 bases each). Germline V gives CDR1 DFQATT, CDR2 SNEGSKA (reference sequence). This CDR3 has 11 amino acids. Trimming cost V 7 bases and J 4 bases, with 9 bases left between them. CDR3 protein: CSGGAPDTQYF. DNA for the CDR3: TGCAGTGGAGGGGCCCCAGATACGCAGTATTTT.

V and J are TRBV20-1 and TRBJ2-1; maybe TRBD1 (5 bases). CDR1 is DFQATT, CDR2 SNEGSKA, per germline (reference sequence). Trimming stripped 0 bases from V and 3 bases from J, with 12 bases between. The CDR3 is made up of 15 amino acids. The CDR3 reads CSARDLREGYNEQFF. The CDR3 DNA is TGCAGTGCTAGAGATCTCAGGGAAGGCTACAATGAGCAGTTCTTC.

This chain uses TRBV20-1 with TRBJ2-1, with 10 bases that match TRBD1. V lost 1 base to trimming and J lost 7 bases; unmatched junction nucleotides: 4. There are 14 residues in the CDR3. The germline V gene has CDR1 DFQATT and CDR2 SNEGSKA (reference sequence). DNA for the CDR3: TGCAGTGCTAGAGGGACAGGGGGGAGGAATGAGCAGTTCTTC. This sequence encodes CSARGTGGRNEQFF.

This clonotype has a handful of counts. V gene TRBV7-2 combines with J gene TRBJ2-5; 13 bases line up with TRBD2. This CDR3 comprises 13 residues. CDR1 and CDR2 from the germline V gene are SGHTA and FQGNSA. The ends lost 8 bases at V and 6 bases at J; junction bases unmatched: 3. Written as DNA, the CDR3 is TGTGCCAGCGGACTAGCGGGAGACAAGACCCAGTACTTC. It encodes CASGLAGDKTQYF. The whole variable domain, remainder taken from reference TRBV7-2 and TRBJ2-5, is GAGVSQSPSNKVTEKGKDVELRCDPISGHTALYWYRQSLGQGLEFLIYFQGNSAPDKSGLPSDRFSAERTGGSVSTLTIQRTQQEDSAVYLCASGLAGDKTQYFGPGTRLLVL.

This clonotype occurred a few times. The rearrangement links TRBV29-1 to TRBJ1-4, with TRBD1 matching 7 bases. The V gene end was trimmed by 6 bases and the J gene end by 3 bases; junction bases not matched to a gene: 7. Germline V gives CDR1 SQVTM, CDR2 ANQGSEA. There are 14 residues in the CDR3. The CDR3 sequence is CSVLRQGANEKLFF. In DNA, the CDR3 is TGCAGCGTACTTCGACAGGGCGCTAATGAAAAACTGTTTTTT.

The sample holds a few counts of this clonotype. The genes are TRBV7-6 and TRBJ2-4; D is unresolved. The J call may be mistaken, given a closer DNA end match to TRBJ2-7. From germline, CDR1 is SGHVS and CDR2 FNYEAQ. This CDR3 comprises 12 residues. CDR3 in DNA: TGTGCCAGCAGCCTCAACTACAACGAGCAGTACTTC. This encodes CASSLNYNEQYF.

This clonotype was counted between two and nine times. The rearrangement joins TRBV7-2 to TRBJ2-5, with D perhaps matching TRBD1 (6 bases). Trimming cost V 8 bases and J 0 bases, with 13 bases left between them. From germline, CDR1 is SGHTA and CDR2 FQGNSA. CDR3 length equals 14 residues. CDR3: CASFFRDNQETQYF. CDR3 bases: TGTGCCAGCTTCTTTCGGGACAACCAAGAGACCCAGTACTTC.

This clonotype was detected many times. V gene TRBV12-3 or TRBV12-4 combines with J gene TRBJ2-1; 12 bases align to TRBD1. V trimming: 4 bases; J trimming: 6 bases; junction bases outside the gene matches: 4. The CDR3 runs to 15 residues. CDR3 coding DNA: TGTGCCAGCAGTTCTGGGACAGGGGGCTTCAATGAGCAGTTCTTC. Protein: CASSSGTGGFNEQFF.

This clonotype was picked up a small number of times. The chain joins TRBV20-1 to TRBJ1-6, with 8 bases aligning to TRBD1. The CDR3 runs to 14 residues. CDR1 and CDR2 (germline): DFQATT, SNEGSKA (reference sequence). Losses at the gene ends were 2 bases for V and 8 bases for J; bases not matched to a gene: 5. CDR3 sequence (DNA): TGCAGTGCTAGACAACAGGGGGAGTATTCACCCCTCCACTTT. Translating gives CSARQQGEYSPLHF.

A few counts support this clonotype. V usage is TRBV12-3 or TRBV12-4 and J usage is TRBJ2-4; D is undetermined. The CDR3 contains 17 residues. V was trimmed by 0 bases and J by 13 bases, leaving 25 bases between them. The DNA of the CDR3 is TGTGCCAGCAGTTTAGCTGCGACTCCATCGGGTTACAATGAGCAGTACTTC. Protein: CASSLAATPSGYNEQYF.

This rearrangement joins TRBV20-1 to TRBJ2-5; TRBD1 is a possible D gene (5 bases). Germline CDR1 reads DFQATT; CDR2 reads SNEGSKA (reference sequence). This CDR3 has 15 amino acids. V dropped 2 bases and J dropped 3 bases, with 16 bases sitting between them. The CDR3 here is CSARWGVGREETQYF. The CDR3 bases are TGCAGTGCTAGATGGGGTGTCGGCAGGGAAGAGACCCAGTACTTC.

CDR3 coding DNA: TGTGCCAGCAGTTTACCAACAGGGGAGGAGCAGTTCTTC. As protein: CASSLPTGEEQFF. V usage is TRBV27 and J usage is TRBJ2-1; 7 bases map to TRBD1. This CDR3 spans 13 amino acids. Germline lookup yields CDR1 MNHEY and CDR2 SMNVEV (reference sequence). With 2 bases clipped from V and 10 bases from J, the junction kept 5 bases outside the gene matches.

The V and J genes are TRBV28 and TRBJ2-5, with 10 bases identical to TRBD2. The ends lost 4 bases at V and 5 bases at J; junction bases unmatched: 10. The CDR3 length is 16 residues. In germline, CDR1 is MDHEN, CDR2 SYDVKM. This CDR3 is CASSYQRGGGVETQYF. In nucleotides, the CDR3 is TGTGCCAGCAGTTATCAGCGGGGGGGCGGAGTGGAGACCCAGTACTTC.

This clonotype was counted once. Sequence at one end of the junction differs from germline and may be a read error. The chain recombines TRBV7-6 with TRBJ1-4, with a possible D match to TRBD1 (6 bases). In germline, CDR1 is SGHVS, CDR2 FNYEAQ. The CDR3 runs 14 residues. CDR3 in amino acids: CVSSSSGQNEKLFF. The DNA of the CDR3 is TGTGTCAGCAGCTCTTCAGGACAGAATGAAAAACTGTTTTTT. Based on the CDR3 plus reference TRBV7-6 and TRBJ1-4, the full variable domain is GAGVSQSPRYKVTKRGQDVALRCDPISGHVSLYWYRQALGQGPEFLTYFNYEAQQDKSGLPNDRFSAERPEGSISTLTIQRTEQRDSAMYRCVSSSSGQNEKLFFGSGTQLSVL.